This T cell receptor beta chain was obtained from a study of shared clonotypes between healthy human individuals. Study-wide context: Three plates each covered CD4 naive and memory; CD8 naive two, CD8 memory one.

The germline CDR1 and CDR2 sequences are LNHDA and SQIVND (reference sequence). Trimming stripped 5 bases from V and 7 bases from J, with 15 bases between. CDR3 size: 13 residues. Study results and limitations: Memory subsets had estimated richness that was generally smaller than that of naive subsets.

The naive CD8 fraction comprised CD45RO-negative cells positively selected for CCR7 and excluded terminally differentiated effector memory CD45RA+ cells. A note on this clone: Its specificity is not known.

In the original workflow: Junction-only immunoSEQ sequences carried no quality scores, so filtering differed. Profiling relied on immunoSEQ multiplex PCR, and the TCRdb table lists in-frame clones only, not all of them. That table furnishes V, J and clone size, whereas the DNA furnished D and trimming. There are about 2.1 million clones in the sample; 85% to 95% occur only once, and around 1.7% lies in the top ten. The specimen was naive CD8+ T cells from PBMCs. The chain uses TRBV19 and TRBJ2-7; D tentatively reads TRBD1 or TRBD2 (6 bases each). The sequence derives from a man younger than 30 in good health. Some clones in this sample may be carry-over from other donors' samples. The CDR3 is CASSPSGGLEQYF. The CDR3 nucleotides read TGTGCCAGTAGTCCCTCCGGGGGCCTAGAGCAGTACTTC.